A selection of T cell receptor beta chains follows, all from one sample in a study of cytomegalovirus exposure and HLA in healthy donors. Produced via immunoSEQ multiplex PCR; TCRdb's table is partial and in-frame only. This table has about 130,000 clones, about 80% appearing once. Sequences were obtained from PBMCs. The receptor source for this set is a girl aged 2 to 10 in good health and CMV-seronegative. The CDR3 runs from the conserved cysteine through the conserved F or W. The D gene is left open where the match is weak. Clone size, where shown, is once, few, many, or a class for clones that have expanded.

v_gene,j_gene,d_gene,abundance,CDR3aa,CDR3nt
TRBV7-9,TRBJ2-2,NA,NA,CASSSRGGGRLKSRF,TGTGCCAGCAGCTCGAGAGGCGGGGGCCGACTAAAATCCCGTTTT
TRBV7-8,TRBJ2-7,NA,NA,CASSRGTPYEQYF,TGTGCCAGCAGCCGCGGGACTCCCTACGAGCAGTACTTC
TRBV7-9,TRBJ2-3,NA,NA,CASSLGAGPDTQYF,TGTGCCAGCAGCTTAGGCGCAGGGCCAGATACGCAGTATTTT
TRBV7-2,TRBJ2-5,TRBD2,NA,CASSRTSGGAETQYF,TGTGCCAGCAGCCGGACTAGCGGGGGGGCGGAGACCCAGTACTTC
TRBV7-2,TRBJ2-3,TRBD2,NA,CASSSTSGGGTDTQYF,TGTGCCAGCAGCTCCACTAGCGGGGGGGGCACAGATACGCAGTATTTT
TRBV30,TRBJ1-1,NA,NA,CAFTWANTEAFF,TGTGCCTTCACGTGGGCGAACACTGAAGCTTTCTTT
TRBV4-2,TRBJ2-3,NA,once,CASSLASRADTQYF,TGTGCCAGCAGCTTGGCTAGCCGAGCAGATACGCAGTATTTT
TRBV4-3,TRBJ2-2,TRBD2,NA,CASSPQRGTGELFF,TGCGCCAGCAGCCCGCAGCGGGGCACCGGGGAGCTGTTTTTT
TRBV25-1,TRBJ1-3,NA,NA,CASSEGEERLLGNTIYF,TGTGCCAGCAGTGAGGGGGAGGAAAGGTTGCTTGGAAACACCATATATTTT
TRBV25-1,TRBJ2-1,NA,few,CASGLETSSYNEQFF,TGTGCCAGCGGCCTGGAGACGAGCTCCTACAATGAGCAGTTCTTC
TRBV5-6,TRBJ2-3,TRBD1,NA,CASSLVGTEADTQYF,TGTGCCAGCAGCTTGGTCGGGACAGAGGCAGATACGCAGTATTTT
TRBV7-2,TRBJ2-7,NA,NA,CASSPSYEQYF,TGTGCCAGCAGCCCATCCTACGAGCAGTACTTC
TRBV11-2,TRBJ1-1,NA,once,CASSLARGGEAFF,TGTGCCAGCAGCTTAGCACGGGGAGGGGAAGCTTTCTTT
TRBV5-3,TRBJ1-5,TRBD1,NA,CARSSTGGRKPQHF,TGTGCCAGAAGCTCCACAGGGGGCCGGAAGCCCCAGCATTTT
TRBV30,TRBJ2-2,NA,few,CAWSVRVSGELFF,TGTGCCTGGAGTGTACGGGTCTCCGGGGAGCTGTTTTTT
TRBV30,TRBJ2-2,TRBD2,NA,CAWRRTSGGFFGELFF,TGTGCCTGGAGGAGGACTAGCGGGGGGTTTTTCGGGGAGCTGTTTTTT
TRBV7-8,TRBJ1-2,TRBD1,NA,CASSLDPGQAYGYTF,TGTGCCAGCAGCTTAGACCCGGGACAGGCCTATGGCTACACCTTC
TRBV7-9,TRBJ2-7,TRBD1,few,CASSLEGLSDRGRYEQYF,TGTGCCAGCAGCTTAGAAGGTTTGTCGGACAGGGGGCGGTACGAGCAGTACTTC
TRBV5-8,TRBJ2-3,NA,NA,CASSRGFTSTDTQYF,TGTGCCAGCAGCCGGGGTTTTACTAGCACAGATACGCAGTATTTT
TRBV25-1,TRBJ2-3,TRBD1,NA,CASSFTDPGQGSTDTQYF,TGTGCCAGCAGTTTCACGGACCCGGGACAGGGGAGCACAGATACGCAGTATTTT
TRBV5-4,TRBJ2-5,TRBD2,NA,CASNLAGETQYF,TGTGCCAGCAATCTAGCGGGGGAGACCCAGTACTTC
TRBV6-4,TRBJ2-2,TRBD2,NA,CASSDTAGGTGELFF,TGTGCCAGCAGTGACACAGCGGGAGGGACCGGGGAGCTGTTTTTT
TRBV25-1,TRBJ2-2,TRBD2,NA,CASSGTLAGVGTGELFF,TGTGCCAGCAGTGGGACCTTAGCGGGAGTAGGGACCGGGGAGCTGTTTTTT
TRBV30,TRBJ1-4,NA,NA,CAWSVEGMGEKLFF,TGTGCCTGGAGTGTCGAGGGCATGGGTGAAAAACTGTTTTTT
TRBV6-5,TRBJ1-6,TRBD1,NA,CASRTTGISPLHF,TGTGCCAGCAGAACGACAGGGATTTCACCCCTCCACTTT
TRBV4-3,TRBJ2-3,NA,NA,CASSQDSRQALRTDTQYF,TGCGCCAGCAGCCAAGATTCCCGCCAGGCCCTCCGCACAGATACGCAGTATTTT
TRBV7-8,TRBJ2-7,NA,NA,CASSFTSLAPGLRSVEQYF,TGTGCCAGCAGCTTCACCTCACTGGCCCCGGGACTGAGGTCGGTTGAGCAGTACTTC
TRBV5-5,TRBJ1-1,NA,NA,CASSFDSYLMMKNTEAFF,TGTGCCAGCAGCTTTGACAGCTACCTTATGATGAAGAACACTGAAGCTTTCTTT
TRBV27,TRBJ2-3,TRBD2,NA,CASRFAGRALEDTQYF,TGTGCCAGCAGATTCGCCGGGAGGGCCCTCGAGGATACGCAGTATTTT
TRBV5-4,TRBJ2-3,TRBD1,NA,CASSLEGARSTDTQYF,TGTGCCAGCAGCTTGGAGGGGGCCCGTAGCACAGATACGCAGTATTTT
TRBV5-4,TRBJ2-5,TRBD2,NA,CASSTGLAGLGTQYF,TGTGCCAGCAGCACGGGACTAGCGGGATTAGGGACCCAGTACTTC
TRBV12-5,TRBJ2-1,TRBD1,NA,CASGLGGTAYNEQFF,TGTGCTAGTGGTTTGGGGGGGACAGCCTACAATGAGCAGTTCTTC
TRBV6-5,TRBJ2-2,TRBD2,NA,CASSSGGAYAGELFF,TGTGCCAGCAGTAGCGGGGGGGCCTATGCCGGGGAGCTGTTTTTT
TRBV30,TRBJ2-7,NA,NA,CAWSPYTGYEQYF,TGTGCCTGGAGTCCTTATACAGGGTACGAGCAGTACTTC
TRBV4-2,TRBJ2-3,NA,few,CASSRGGDTQYF,TGTGCCAGCAGCAGGGGTGGGGATACGCAGTATTTT
TRBV7-6,TRBJ2-1,NA,NA,CASKPSSSYNEQFF,TGTGCCAGCAAGCCGTCTAGCTCCTACAATGAGCAGTTCTTC
TRBV10-2,TRBJ2-7,TRBD2,NA,CAGRVAGDYEQYF,TGCGCCGGTCGAGTAGCGGGAGACTACGAGCAGTACTTC
TRBV18,TRBJ1-1,NA,NA,CASSPPMTAGRNTEAFF,TGTGCCAGCTCACCACCGATGACCGCGGGTAGGAACACTGAAGCTTTCTTT
TRBV5-1,TRBJ1-2,TRBD1,NA,CASSYWDRGHGGYTF,TGCGCCAGCAGCTATTGGGACAGGGGGCATGGTGGCTACACCTTC
TRBV5-1,TRBJ2-7,NA,few,CASSLGGPSYEQYF,TGCGCCAGCAGCTTGGGCGGGCCATCCTACGAGCAGTACTTC
TRBV28,TRBJ2-7,NA,NA,CASTLGTRRYEQYF,TGTGCCAGCACCCTCGGGACTCGGCGATACGAGCAGTACTTC
TRBV6-5,TRBJ2-2,TRBD2,NA,CASSTSGVNTGELFF,TGTGCCAGCAGTACTAGCGGGGTGAACACCGGGGAGCTGTTTTTT
TRBV7-9,TRBJ1-1,TRBD1,NA,CASSLDRGTEAFF,TGTGCCAGCAGCTTAGACAGGGGCACTGAAGCTTTCTTT
TRBV7-9,TRBJ1-4,NA,NA,CASSLAHRGGLEEKLFF,TGTGCCAGCAGCTTAGCGCATCGGGGAGGGTTAGAAGAAAAACTGTTTTTT
TRBV18,TRBJ2-7,NA,NA,CASSPTDSSYEQYF,TGTGCCAGCTCCCCTACCGATAGCTCCTACGAGCAGTACTTC
TRBV7-2,TRBJ2-1,NA,NA,CASSLSGSSYNEQFF,TGTGCCAGCAGCTTAAGCGGCAGCTCCTACAATGAGCAGTTCTTC
TRBV7-3,TRBJ2-3,TRBD1,NA,CASSLTGALYTDTQYF,TGTGCCAGCAGCTTGACAGGGGCCTTGTACACAGATACGCAGTATTTT
TRBV10-3,TRBJ2-7,NA,NA,CAISAQSYEQYF,TGTGCCATCAGTGCACAGAGCTACGAGCAGTACTTC
TRBV6-6,TRBJ1-2,NA,NA,CASSPVGSTYGYTF,TGTGCCAGCAGTCCCGTGGGCAGCACCTATGGCTACACCTTC
TRBV7-7,TRBJ2-5,NA,NA,CASSLVPGKGETQYF,TGTGCCAGCAGCTTAGTCCCCGGGAAGGGAGAGACCCAGTACTTC
TRBV29-1,TRBJ2-7,NA,NA,CSVPIGGGHEQYF,TGCAGCGTTCCGATAGGGGGGGGCCACGAGCAGTACTTC
TRBV2,TRBJ1-4,NA,NA,CASSDEGHPNEKLFF,TGTGCCAGCAGCGACGAGGGACACCCAAATGAAAAACTGTTTTTT
TRBV27,TRBJ2-2,TRBD1,NA,CASSSRDRFDTGELFF,TGTGCCAGCAGTTCCCGGGACAGGTTTGACACCGGGGAGCTGTTTTTT
TRBV10-3,TRBJ1-6,TRBD1,NA,CAISTRGPDNSPLHF,TGTGCCATCAGCACTAGGGGGCCCGATAATTCACCCCTCCACTTT